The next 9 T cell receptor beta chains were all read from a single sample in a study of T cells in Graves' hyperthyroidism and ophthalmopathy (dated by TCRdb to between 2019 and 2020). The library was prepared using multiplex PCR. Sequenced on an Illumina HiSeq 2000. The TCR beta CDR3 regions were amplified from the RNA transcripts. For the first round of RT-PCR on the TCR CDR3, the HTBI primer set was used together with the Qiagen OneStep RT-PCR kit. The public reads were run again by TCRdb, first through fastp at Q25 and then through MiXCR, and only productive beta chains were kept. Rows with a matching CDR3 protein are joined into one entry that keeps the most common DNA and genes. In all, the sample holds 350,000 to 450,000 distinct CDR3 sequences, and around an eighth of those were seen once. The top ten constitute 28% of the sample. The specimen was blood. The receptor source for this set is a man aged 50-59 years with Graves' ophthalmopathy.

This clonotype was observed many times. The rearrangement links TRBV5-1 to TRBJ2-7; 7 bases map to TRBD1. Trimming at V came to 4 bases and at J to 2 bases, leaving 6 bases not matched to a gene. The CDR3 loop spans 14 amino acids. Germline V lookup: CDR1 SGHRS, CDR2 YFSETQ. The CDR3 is CASSQRQGPYEQYF. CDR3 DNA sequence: TGCGCCAGCAGCCAAAGACAGGGTCCCTACGAGCAGTACTTC.

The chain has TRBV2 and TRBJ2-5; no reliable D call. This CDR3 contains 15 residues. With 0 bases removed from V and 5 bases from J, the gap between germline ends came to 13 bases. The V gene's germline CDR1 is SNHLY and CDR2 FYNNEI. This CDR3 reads CASSEASPAGETQYF. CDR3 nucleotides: TGTGCCAGCAGTGAAGCGTCGCCGGCCGGGGAGACCCAGTACTTC.

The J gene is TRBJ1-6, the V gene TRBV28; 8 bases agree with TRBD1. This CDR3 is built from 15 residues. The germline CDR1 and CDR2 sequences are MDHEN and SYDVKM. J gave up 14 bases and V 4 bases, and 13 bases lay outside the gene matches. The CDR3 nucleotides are TGTGCCAGCAGTTCGTCCGGACAGGGAAAGGGGGCCCTCCACTTT. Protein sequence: CASSSSGQGKGALHF.

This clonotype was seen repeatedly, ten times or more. CDR3 bases: TGTGCCAGCACGGGCTCCCCGCCCTACGAGCAGTACTTC. Translated, it gives CASTGSPPYEQYF. This chain connects TRBV2 to TRBJ2-7; no clear D gene. The CDR3 consists of 13 residues. The ends were cut back, 7 bases at V and 2 bases at J, with 12 bases in the middle. Germline loops: CDR1 SNHLY, CDR2 FYNNEI. Using reference TRBV2 and TRBJ2-7 for the parts outside the CDR3, the full variable domain is EPEVTQTPSHQVTQMGQEVILRCVPISNHLYFYWYRQILGQKVEFLVSFYNNEISEKSEIFDDQFSVERPDGSNFTLKIRSTKLEDSAMYFCASTGSPPYEQYFGPGTRLTVT.

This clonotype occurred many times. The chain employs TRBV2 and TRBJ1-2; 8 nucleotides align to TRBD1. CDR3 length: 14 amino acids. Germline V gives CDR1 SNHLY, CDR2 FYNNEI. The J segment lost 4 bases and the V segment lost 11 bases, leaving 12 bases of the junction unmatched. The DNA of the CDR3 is TGTGCCGGACGGACAGGGTTCGGACTCTATGGCTACACCTTC. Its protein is CAGRTGFGLYGYTF.

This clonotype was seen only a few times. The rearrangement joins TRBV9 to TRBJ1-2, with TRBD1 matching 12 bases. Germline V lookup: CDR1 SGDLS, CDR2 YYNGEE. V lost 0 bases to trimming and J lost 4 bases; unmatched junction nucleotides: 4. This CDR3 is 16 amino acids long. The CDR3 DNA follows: TGTGCCAGCAGCGTAGGGGGACAGGGGGCTGGCTATGGCTACACCTTC. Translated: CASSVGGQGAGYGYTF.

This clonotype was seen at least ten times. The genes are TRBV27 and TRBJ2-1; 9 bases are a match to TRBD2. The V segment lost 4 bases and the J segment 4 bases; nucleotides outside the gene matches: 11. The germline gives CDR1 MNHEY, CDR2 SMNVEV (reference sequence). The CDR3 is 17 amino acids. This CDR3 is CASSSPRDSGSYNEQFF. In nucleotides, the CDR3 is TGTGCCAGCAGTTCCCCCCGTGATAGCGGGAGTTACAATGAGCAGTTCTTC.

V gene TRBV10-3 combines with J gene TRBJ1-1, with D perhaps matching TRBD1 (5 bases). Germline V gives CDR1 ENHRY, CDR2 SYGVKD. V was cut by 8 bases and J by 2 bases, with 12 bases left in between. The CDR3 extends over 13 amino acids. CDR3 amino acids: CAIVAGTNTEAFF. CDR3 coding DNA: TGTGCCATCGTAGCCGGGACTAACACTGAAGCTTTCTTT.

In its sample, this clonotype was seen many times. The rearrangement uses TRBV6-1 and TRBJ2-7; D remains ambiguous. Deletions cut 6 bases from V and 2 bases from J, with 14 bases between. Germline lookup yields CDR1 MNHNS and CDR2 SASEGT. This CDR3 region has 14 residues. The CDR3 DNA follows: TGTGCCAGCAGCGTAAAACCCGATGCCTACGAGCAGTACTTC. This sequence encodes CASSVKPDAYEQYF.